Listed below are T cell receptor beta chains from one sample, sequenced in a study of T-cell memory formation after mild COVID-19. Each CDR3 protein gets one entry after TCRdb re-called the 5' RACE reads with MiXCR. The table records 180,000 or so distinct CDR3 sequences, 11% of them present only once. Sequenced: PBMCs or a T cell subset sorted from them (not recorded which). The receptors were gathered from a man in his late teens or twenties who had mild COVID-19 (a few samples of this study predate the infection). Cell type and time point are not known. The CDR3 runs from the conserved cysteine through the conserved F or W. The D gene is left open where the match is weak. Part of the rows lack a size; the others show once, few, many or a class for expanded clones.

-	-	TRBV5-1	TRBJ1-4	CASSPAGVTEYEKLFF	TGCGCCAGCAGCCCGGCGGGGGTGACAGAGTATGAAAAACTGTTTTTT
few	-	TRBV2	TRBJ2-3	CASSEVAEVVGGYF	TGTGCCAGCAGTGAAGTCGCAGAAGTAGTGGGGGGGTATTTT
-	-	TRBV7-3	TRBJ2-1	CASSLAFTGLNHNEQFF	TGTGCCAGCAGCTTAGCCTTCACAGGGCTCAACCACAATGAGCAGTTCTTC
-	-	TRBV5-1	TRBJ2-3	CASSLAVAADTQYF	TGCGCCAGCAGCTTGGCCGTGGCAGCGGATACGCAGTATTTT
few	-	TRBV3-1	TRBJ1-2	CASSWNDGSYGYTF	TGTGCCAGCAGCTGGAATGACGGATCCTATGGCTACACCTTC
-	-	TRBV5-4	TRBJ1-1	CASSGAVSAGTEAFF	TGTGCCAGCAGCGGGGCGGTTTCAGCGGGCACTGAAGCTTTCTTT
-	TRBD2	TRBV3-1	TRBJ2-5	CASSPGLAGQIFGETQYF	TGTGCCAGCAGCCCAGGACTAGCGGGTCAGATTTTCGGAGAGACCCAGTACTTC
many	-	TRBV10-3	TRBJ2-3	CAFRDYRTDTQYF	TGTGCCTTCCGGGATTACCGCACAGATACGCAGTATTTT
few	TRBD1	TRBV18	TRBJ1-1	CASSRRFRQGGNTEAFF	TGTGCCAGCTCCCGGAGATTTCGACAGGGAGGAAACACTGAAGCTTTCTTT
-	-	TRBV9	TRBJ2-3	CASSGGGFSTDTQYF	TGTGCCAGCAGCGGGGGGGGCTTCAGCACAGATACGCAGTATTTT
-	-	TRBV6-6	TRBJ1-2	CATTDNPVGGYTF	TGTGCCACCACCGATAACCCGGTGGGTGGCTACACCTTC
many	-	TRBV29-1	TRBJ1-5	CSVLVGNQPQHF	TGCAGCGTTTTAGTAGGCAATCAGCCCCAGCATTTT
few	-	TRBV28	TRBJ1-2	CASSSGPRNYGYTF	TGTGCCAGCAGTTCCGGCCCCCGTAACTATGGCTACACCTTC
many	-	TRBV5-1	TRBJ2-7	CASSLDVYEQYF	TGCGCCAGCAGCTTGGACGTCTACGAGCAGTACTTC
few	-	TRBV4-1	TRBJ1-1	CASSLSVNTEAFF	TGCGCCAGCAGCCTCTCCGTGAACACTGAAGCTTTCTTT
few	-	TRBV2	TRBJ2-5	CASSESRAIQETQYF	TGTGCCAGCAGTGAAAGTCGAGCTATCCAAGAGACCCAGTACTTC
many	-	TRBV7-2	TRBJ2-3	CASSHSSTDTQYF	TGTGCCAGCAGCCATTCGAGCACAGATACGCAGTATTTT
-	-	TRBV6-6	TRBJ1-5	CASNGYSNQPQHF	TGTGCCAGCAACGGTTATAGCAATCAGCCCCAGCATTTT